This is a list of T cell receptor beta chains from one sample in a study of T cells in Graves' hyperthyroidism and ophthalmopathy. TCRdb ran MiXCR on the multiplex PCR reads and lists one entry per CDR3 protein. The sample holds 600,000 to 900,000 distinct CDR3 sequences, around 15% seen once. Sequenced sample: blood. These receptors originate from a man between 18 and 29 years old with Graves' hyperthyroidism. Both conserved end residues are trimmed from each CDR3. The order of the fields is J gene, V gene, CDR3 protein.

>TRBJ1-1|TRBV20-1
SAAPTYSSNTEAF
>TRBJ1-6|TRBV2
ASSAYTDVSPLH
>TRBJ1-2|TRBV7-8
ASSATGRINYGYT
>TRBJ2-7|TRBV27
ASGRLGQGREQY
>TRBJ1-1|TRBV12-3/TRBV12-4
ASRLGRAEAF
>TRBJ2-3|TRBV6-2/TRBV6-3
ASSYWVGDLPITQY
>TRBJ1-5|TRBV2
ASTGGQGAHQPQH
>TRBJ2-2|TRBV28
ASSLLDRVYGYTGELF
>TRBJ2-3|TRBV6-5
ASSHWRGRKDTQY
>TRBJ1-1|TRBV20-1
SAVPPTGRTEAF
>TRBJ2-3|TRBV5-1
ASSLEGYTQY
>TRBJ2-1|TRBV20-1
SVTALAGAKEQF
>TRBJ2-7|TRBV12-3/TRBV12-4
ASSFRRLAGSYEQY
>TRBJ2-5|TRBV5-6
ASSLAPGAGETQY
>TRBJ2-1|TRBV11-2
ASSLEGRIQQF
>TRBJ2-1|TRBV10-3
AISKTRQKFKQF
>TRBJ2-3|TRBV7-9
ASSTGPRGTDTQY
>TRBJ1-4|TRBV2
ASSRGGQGEKLF
>TRBJ1-2|TRBV2
ASSEKVGGLDGYT
>TRBJ2-1|TRBV27
ASRDAGYNEQF
>TRBJ1-2|TRBV20-1
SANQGDDYGYT
>TRBJ1-3|TRBV5-1
ASSFNRGNTIY
>TRBJ2-5|TRBV5-1
ASSSGFGEGETQY
>TRBJ2-3|TRBV5-5
ASTPEYTDTQY
>TRBJ2-7|TRBV5-1
ASSPRPPALIRSYEQY
>TRBJ2-1|TRBV28
ASYSLADHNEQF
>TRBJ2-1|TRBV7-9
ASSLLTGDEQF
>TRBJ2-3|TRBV5-6
ATSYSPSTDTQY
>TRBJ1-5|TRBV28
ATRVLVQPQH
>TRBJ2-1|TRBV28
ASSLNRLAGGYNEQF
>TRBJ2-7|TRBV28
AGSLNVPGTSYEQY
>TRBJ1-2|TRBV7-3
ASSPRLARQGYT
>TRBJ2-1|TRBV6-5
ASSYSGRGVWDEQF
>TRBJ2-1|TRBV6-2/TRBV6-3
ASSYYPGSGGSYNEQF
>TRBJ2-1|TRBV3-1
ASSQEDWGTNSYNEQF
>TRBJ2-7|TRBV18
ASSPSGVSYEQY
>TRBJ2-7|TRBV7-8
ASSPQRYIEQY
>TRBJ2-1|TRBV4-2
ASSQLLLAGDEQF
>TRBJ2-7|TRBV4-1
ASSQSSGLAGVGHEQY
>TRBJ2-1|TRBV6-1
ASSEAPRPPRRHYNEQF
>TRBJ2-1|TRBV10-3
AISDVPGNEQF
>TRBJ2-3|TRBV24-1
ATSVTGSSDTQY
>TRBJ2-3|TRBV15
ATSSYSRSGTDTQY
>TRBJ2-1|TRBV7-8
ASSLVLGGRGFYNEQF
>TRBJ2-5|TRBV11-3
ASSRGLAGLAETQY
>TRBJ2-7|TRBV4-2
ASSQAHLYGTSGSIEQY
>TRBJ2-7|TRBV7-9
ASSWVAGANEQY
>TRBJ2-3|TRBV30
AWSSSRTDTQY
>TRBJ1-1|TRBV11-3
ASSLSPGLTPLRTEAF
>TRBJ2-3|TRBV7-8
ASSLPTTADTQY